This T cell receptor beta chain was recovered during a study of T cells after yellow fever vaccination. Study-wide background: Fractions containing few cells were prepared with SMART-Seq v4 Ultra Low Input.

About this clonotype: The target antigen is unknown.

Findings and caveats of the study: Although most clonotypes did not, a small share appeared in both CD4 and CD8 compartments. The booster response re-showed most primary clones: 95% to 96% CD4, over 80% CD8.

Conversion of TCR transcripts into cDNA relied on 5'RACE template switching, which added a universal primer site and UMIs. TCRdb processed the 5' RACE reads anew with MiXCR; each CDR3 protein has one entry. The sample has a few hundred thousand distinct CDR3 sequences, roughly 12% seen once; the top ten hold less than 20%. This clonotype originated in a man aged 18 to 30 who received the YFV17D yellow fever vaccine. The source was PBMCs, collected on the day of the first yellow fever vaccination.

The CDR3 DNA is TGCAGCGTTGAAGCGGGAAATGAGCAGTTCTTC. This sequence encodes CSVEAGNEQFF. V is TRBV29-1 and J is TRBJ2-1; D possibly corresponds to TRBD2 (5 bases). The CDR3 has 11 amino acids. Trimming took 1 base from V and 7 from J, leaving 5 bases between them. In germline, CDR1 is SQVTM, CDR2 ANQGSEA.